The T cell receptor beta chain described here comes from a study of beta chain features in type 1 diabetes listed by TCRdb under 2018. A note on the overall study: Patients and healthy donors did not differ in mean age, gender distribution, total cell number or subset yield. Whereas all 30 or so donors provided naive and central memory subsets, regulatory and stem cell-like memory subsets were isolated from just 8 patients and roughly 8 healthy donors. Across all samples, approximately 98,000,000 sorted cells were examined, and cell number per subset correlated strongly with RNA yield. The study compared the TCRB repertoires of sorted circulating CD4+ T cell subsets in recently diagnosed type 1 diabetes patients with those in matched healthy donors.

A single peripheral blood draw of approximately 100 mL on average was collected from each donor into heparinised tubes. A BD FACSAria II was used to sort naive, central memory, regulatory and stem cell-like memory CD4+ T cells with a panel that included CD45RO, CCR7, CD25, CD127, CD95 and CD27. A purity above 98% was achieved for all sorted populations. PBMCs were isolated immediately by Lymphoprep density gradient centrifugation and stained directly without culture. To minimize batch effects, samples were stained and sorted in pairs, one healthy donor with one patient per experiment. This clone was recorded a few times. No antigen is known for it. No much larger clonotype is one base removed from it; base qualities were not supplied. The CDR3 covers 16 residues, taking in both the cysteine and the phenylalanine. Left in the record is the CDR3 DNA by itself, 48 bases read in frame from the first base. Reading the germline V gene gives CDR1 SQVTM and CDR2 ANQGSEA. Unmatched junction bases come to 10, with V trimmed by 7 bases and J by 1 base.

All of the isolated RNA was reverse transcribed with the High Capacity cDNA Reverse Transcription Kit, so expressed TCRB transcripts were sequenced. Deep immunoSEQ sequencing was applied to naive, central memory and regulatory T cell samples, giving an average of about 3.8 million total reads per sample. After sorted cells were lysed in RLT buffer, RNA was extracted with DNase-treated RNeasy Micro or Mini kits, with the choice depending on cell number. Each cell subset was processed on its own to prevent cross-contamination, while patient and healthy donor samples were processed together. TCRB sequences were amplified from cDNA with the immunoSEQ multiplex PCR, producing 87-bp fragments spanning the CDR3 region. Sequencing of the amplicons was performed on the Illumina HiSeq platform. Turning to the authors' computational methods: Synthetic template baselines were used to correct PCR bias computationally, reads within Hamming distance 2 were collapsed, and singletons that could not be merged were discarded. Reads were aligned to IMGT to assign V, D and J genes, CDR3 length, and insertions or deletions at six rearrangement sites. Within each subset, clonotype counts were normalized to sorted cell number, and only after that were true diversity and Gini coefficients computed with the tcR R package. The overlap coefficient, calculated on TCRB nucleotide sequences, was used to quantify repertoire sharing. Here the immuneACCESS table is served through TCRdb, limited to in-frame sequences with V and J called. Missing clones are a known gap in these copies; in checked studies unresolved V genes cover under half, and the rest lacks a known reason. The V and J calls and the clone size are those of that table, but D and trimming were determined from the DNA. This sample is represented by around 180,000 clones; 6.5% to 9.5% of them were singletons. Of the sample, around 0.94% falls within the top ten clones.

Results the study describes overall, beyond this receptor: Shorter templates might have been favored by PCR, but patient and control samples were amplified and corrected together, so both groups would have been affected equally by any skew. Naive, central memory and regulatory TCRB repertoires appeared to be more similar among patients than among healthy donors. Because the HLA sub-analyses included only small numbers of individuals, any influence of HLA type on TCRB rearrangement was left unresolved. Patients with type 1 diabetes made fewer insertions and deleted more nucleotides at VDJ recombination sites, implying thymic rearrangement abnormalities. Because cDNA was sequenced instead of genomic DNA, activated cells with high expression could be over-represented, although the groups did not differ in activation or CD3 levels. In all four CD4+ subsets, TCRB CDR3 length was moderately but significantly shorter in type 1 diabetes patients.

Sequenced material: central memory CD4+ T cells from blood. This clonotype was obtained from a woman aged 40 to 50 with type 1 diabetes. The sequence joins TRBV29-1 to TRBJ2-6, with 7 bases matching TRBD1. The CDR3 region has the sequence CSARTGGGSGANVLTF. The DNA reads TGCAGCGCCAGGACAGGCGGCGGTTCTGGGGCCAACGTCCTGACTTTC.